This T cell receptor beta chain originates from a study of cytomegalovirus exposure and HLA in healthy donors (dated by TCRdb to between 2016 and 2019). Notes on the research overall: According to an earlier analysis of several hundred of the donors, about 179 million T cells yielded 117 million unique TCR beta sequences and around 300 Gb of sequence data. The study used immunosequencing to profile the T cell repertoires of hundreds of subjects and linked those repertoires to cytomegalovirus serostatus. In addition to the first cohort of several hundred subjects, a separate validation cohort of around 110 different subjects was used. The study aimed to test whether cataloging public T cell receptors could reveal signatures of past pathogen exposure. In the later analysis, no new phenotypic data were used to find candidate immune exposures; instead, reliance was placed on TCR beta sequences and their occurrence across donors. To decide whether each TCR beta V gene segment behaved as functional or pseudogenic, an earlier analysis of fewer than 750 of the donors relied on high-throughput TCR beta sequencing. To study patterns of TCR occurrence, a later analysis re-analyzed previously published TCR beta repertoires from 666 donors and added high-resolution HLA genotyping. The number of donors typed differed by locus, with 629-630 for A, B, C, DRB1 and DQB1, 522 for DQA1, nearly 610 for DPA1, and under 490 for DPB1. Four to six DR-DQ haplotypes were handled as single units for association and clustering because linkage in the cohort was strong. Every discovery cohort repertoire had been produced on one sequencing platform. Of the roughly 400 genotyped donors, less than 90% were placed in the genetic ancestry cluster associated with self-reported Caucasian donors. HLA typing included class I and class II loci at four-digit resolution. Donor age, sex, ethnicity and CMV serostatus were collected together with the repertoire data. Genome-wide SNP genotypes for about 65% of the roughly 670 donors were used in a later genetic analysis, which treated that subset as a discovery cohort. About 330 gigabases of sequencing data and approximately 91 million unique TCR sequences made up an early release that covered some 640 HLA-typed donors. High-throughput TCR immunosequencing, statistical association of individual TCRs with disease status, and machine learning were combined to predict cytomegalovirus infection status. Among roughly 400 genotyped donors of the cohort, an average of about 240,000 unique TCR beta nucleotide sequences were sequenced per donor, roughly 20% of them non-productive. The paper as a whole reports these results and caveats: Most CMV-associated TCR beta chains appeared to be HLA-restricted in a later analysis, and the HLA associations seemed to be driven largely by CMV exposure. In vitro tests confirmed that a few of the cytomegalovirus-associated TCR beta chains recognize cytomegalovirus antigens. For the cohort, immune exposure information was limited to CMV serostatus. Cytomegalovirus status was reported to be diagnosed by the classifier with high specificity and sensitivity in both the original and validation cohorts. Because HLA typing was unavailable for some donors at each locus, only the typed subset was used in association tests. When HLA alleles, especially DR and DQ, strongly co-occurred, attributing TCR associations to individual alleles was difficult. While some public TCRs were present in many individuals, most TCR sequences turned up only very rarely across donors. The 87-base-pair reads could not distinguish some IMGT-functional V segments, including TRBV6-2 and TRBV6-3, so those segments were excluded. The presence/absence analyses assumed that sequencing depth was roughly uniform across donors, and that assumption may not be true. A later genetic analysis associated a missense DCLRE1C variant with V-gene and J-gene trimming of TCR beta chains, and an independent cohort replicated the association. In a later analysis, HLA-associated TCR beta chains were found to be more clonally expanded and to have lower generation probabilities than equally common non-associated chains. In a later analysis, some 17,000 TCR beta sequences were associated with specific HLA alleles at a false discovery rate of 0.05. In an earlier analysis of around 600 of the donors, most TCR beta V segments appeared in productive rearrangements about 87% or about 30% of the time, broadly matching IMGT annotations. According to a later analysis, TCR association rates differed among HLA loci, with DRB1 alleles showing the most associated TCRs and HLA-C alleles showing the fewest. The sequencing pipeline was judged likely to have produced a cluster of highly shared sequence variants as a technical artifact. Linkage disequilibrium might explain the correlated functional status among segregating V segments, but an unknown experimental factor could not be excluded. The authors suggested that the approach could potentially be generalized to other disease states and immunological phenotypes. In this cohort, only TCR beta chains were sequenced, and detectable features were limited by the absence of alpha or paired-chain data. Roughly 15 rarely observed V segments, including chromosome 9 orphons, were excluded from the earlier analysis of a few hundred of the donors because counts were too low. Several of the top co-occurrence clusters appeared to be linked to parvovirus B19, influenza, CMV and Epstein-Barr virus, according to a later analysis. In the study, approximately 160 TCR beta chains were listed as associated with cytomegalovirus. Compared with the roughly 600-donor mean, donors in an Asian-associated ancestry cluster had fewer N-insertions in productive TCRs, according to a later genetic analysis. A further reported finding was that TCR beta sequences accurately predicted the HLA-A and HLA-B alleles for most subjects in the first cohort.

The CDR3 starts with the cysteine, ends with the phenylalanine, and has 15 residues. The sequence is cut down to CDR3 DNA, 45 bases in frame from base 1. Trimming takes 3 bases from V and 4 bases from J, and the germline ends sit 16 bases apart. From a lookup of the germline V gene, CDR1 and CDR2 are SGDLS and YYNGEE. The cohort comprised approximately 700 healthy bone marrow donors. At the time of sampling, every cohort member was nominally healthy, though immune exposures that went unrecorded were likely present. The donor tested CMV seropositive and was one of the 289 seropositive cohort members. A peripheral blood sample was collected from each donor, and TCR beta sequencing was performed on peripheral blood mononuclear cells. Genomic DNA was extracted from the blood cell samples with the Qiagen DNeasy Blood Extraction Kit. As to this clone: There is no known antigen for this receptor. The sample holds no much larger clone one base away, and base qualities are not on file.

The method behind the library was the immunoSEQ multiplex PCR assay. For the multiplex PCR, a mixture combining 60 forward primers for TCR Vbeta segments and 13 reverse primers for TCR Jbeta segments was used. The CDR3 region of rearranged TCR beta genes was amplified from genomic DNA with a multiplex PCR assay. The amplified TCR beta libraries were sequenced on the Illumina HiSeq System as 87-base-pair reads. For the original study's pipeline: In a later analysis, roughly 80 million unique TCR beta chains were counted across the 650 to 700 repertoires, and some 10 million of these chains were shared by at least two donors. To remove PCR and sequencing errors, raw reads were error-corrected and collapsed into unique sequences using a nearest-neighbor algorithm that merged closely related sequences. Alignment of CDR3 sequences to IMGT reference sequences was used to assign V, D and J gene segments. For a sequence to be retained, a match of at least six nucleotides to both a V gene segment and a J gene segment was required. A rearrangement counted as productive if the CDR3 had no stop codons and remained in frame with V and J, and every other rearrangement counted as non-productive. CDR3 was defined by IMGT convention, running from the second conserved V-encoded cysteine to the conserved J-encoded phenylalanine. The earlier analysis of about 590 of the donors excluded sequences that lacked an unambiguous match to a single V gene segment. An earlier analysis of 587 of the donors called V segments functional above 56.7% productive rearrangements and segregating when the between-donor standard deviation exceeded 5%. A statistical classification framework was built to diagnose cytomegalovirus status from the catalog of TCR beta chain sequences. In a later analysis, TCR nucleotide sequences were compared against IMGT/GENE-DB human TR gene sequences so that V and J genes could be assigned. The TCRdist pipeline was used in a later analysis to assign CDR3 sequences and most-parsimonious VDJ recombination scenarios. In a later analysis, each TCR beta chain was defined by its CDR3 amino acid sequence together with its V-gene family, and reads without a unique V-gene family were excluded. A later analysis removed roughly 590 highly shared, low-generation-probability nucleotide sequences to deal with suspected cross-contamination and a sequencing artifact. In a later analysis, a clonal expansion index was calculated for each public chain from normalized within-repertoire ranks of inferred template counts. In a later analysis, generation probabilities were computed with a VDJ recombination model fitted to out-of-frame rearrangements, and the resulting probabilities were checked against IGoR. In a later analysis, TCR-TCR, TCR-HLA and TCR-CMV co-occurrence was scored with hypergeometric tests, and a repertoire-size bias correction was applied to TCR pairs. A later analysis estimated false discovery rates by permuting HLA or CMV assignments 20 times. In a later analysis, co-occurring TCRs were grouped using DBSCAN, and TCRdist sequence similarity was added for clustering within HLA-allele-positive subsets. Repertoires with fewer than 30,000 or more than 120,000 public chains, plus five repertoires with anomalous nucleotide sharing, were excluded from co-occurrence clustering. What TCRdb holds here is the immuneACCESS table cut down to in-frame rearrangements. Part of the clones is not present; checked against another copy, under half of the missing clones reflect an unresolved V gene, and the others are unexplained. The V and J calls and clone size are taken from that table; D and trimming were inferred from the DNA. The sample has about 170,000 clones on record, roughly 87% of them singletons. Approximately 1.6% of the sample is in the top ten clones.

The V gene is TRBV9 and the J gene is TRBJ1-1; the best D guess is TRBD1, with 5 bases matching. The sequence derives from a girl aged 10-17 years in good health and CMV-seropositive. Specimen: PBMCs. The base sequence is TGTGCCAGCAGCGGCGCATGGGGGGTATCCACTGAAGCTTTCTTT. This is translated as CASSGAWGVSTEAFF.